Following are 32 T cell receptor beta chains from one sample sequenced in a study of identical twins (dated by TCRdb to about 2016). Libraries were built with 5' RACE. Instrument used: Illumina HiSeq 2000. The raw public reads went through TCRdb reprocessing: fastp at Q25, MiXCR clone calling, in-frame beta chains kept. Each record represents a unique CDR3 protein, reported with the most common genes and DNA among its rows. The sample profile shows some 250,000 distinct CDR3 sequences; 6.5% of them were found once. The top ten clonotypes cover roughly 15% of the sample. The same data also went into a second study, on T cells expressing NK-cell markers.

Sequencing was carried out using CD8+ T cells sorted from blood. The origin of the receptors is a young woman in good health.

The chain uses TRBV7-6 and TRBJ1-1; possibly TRBD1 for D (5 bases). Per germline, CDR1 SGHVS and CDR2 FNYEAQ. The CDR3 has 15 amino acids. V shed 3 bases and J shed 6 bases, with 17 bases lying between them. The CDR3 here is CASSLMGRAGSEAFF. The CDR3 DNA reads as TGTGCCAGCAGCTTGATGGGCAGGGCTGGTTCTGAAGCTTTCTTT.

This clonotype was seen many times. V usage is TRBV29-1 and J usage is TRBJ2-1; 16 bases match TRBD2. The CDR3 covers 15 residues. The germline gives CDR1 SQVTM, CDR2 ANQGSEA. The V and J ends lost 5 bases and 6 bases, in that order; junction bases with no gene match: 4. The CDR3 region has the DNA TGCAGCGTTCCTGGGACTAGCGGGAGGGCCAATGAGCAGTTCTTC. Its protein is CSVPGTSGRANEQFF.

This chain's CDR3 is CSAPEGGEAFF. The CDR3 region has the DNA TGCAGTGCCCCCGAGGGGGGTGAAGCTTTCTTT. The chain has TRBV20-1 and TRBJ1-1; weak D call: TRBD1 (6 bases). This CDR3 contains 11 residues. Trimming shortened V by 6 bases and J by 7 bases, and 12 bases separated the two germline ends. CDR1 and CDR2 from the germline V gene are DFQATT and SNEGSKA (reference sequence).

The sample holds many counts of this clonotype. V usage is TRBV9 and J usage is TRBJ2-3, with D possibly TRBD2 on 5 matching bases. Germline CDR1 reads SGDLS; CDR2 reads YYNGEE. CDR3 size: 14 residues. With 1 base removed from V and 3 bases from J, the gap between germline ends came to 9 bases. The DNA for the CDR3 is TGTGCCAGCAGCGTATTTGGGGAGACAGATACGCAGTATTTT. It codes for CASSVFGETDTQYF.

This clonotype was recorded many times. The chain combines TRBV7-9 with TRBJ1-1, with a weak D call TRBD1 (5 bases). Trimming took off 5 bases at V and 0 bases at J, with 10 bases between the two ends. In germline, CDR1 is SEHNR, CDR2 FQNEAQ (reference sequence). This CDR3 is 14 amino acids long. The CDR3 nucleotides are TGTGCCAGCAGCGGAGGACACCTGAACACTGAAGCTTTCTTT. This gives the protein CASSGGHLNTEAFF.

V usage is TRBV27 and J usage is TRBJ1-2; TRBD1 might be the D (5 bases). Germline CDR1 is MNHEY and CDR2 is SMNVEV (reference sequence). Between the trimmed V and J ends, which lost 6 bases and 3 bases, there was a span of 14 bases. The CDR3 extends over 14 amino acids. CDR3 loop: CASSNSGAYYGYTF. The CDR3 region has the DNA TGTGCCAGCAGCAACTCCGGGGCCTACTATGGCTACACCTTC.

V is TRBV10-2 and J is TRBJ2-3; D gene uncertain. Germline CDR1 WSHSY, CDR2 SAAADI. Between the trimmed V and J ends, which lost 2 bases and 0 bases, there was a span of 12 bases. The CDR3 length is 16 residues. This chain's CDR3 is CASSEIAVSSTDTQYF. The CDR3 nucleotides read TGCGCCAGCAGTGAGATCGCGGTCTCTAGCACAGATACGCAGTATTTT.

This clonotype was found a few times. This sequence joins TRBV20-1 and TRBJ2-7, with 11 bases lining up with TRBD2. Germline trimming cut 3 bases from V and 2 bases from J; bases unmatched to any gene: 6. This CDR3 has 15 residues. Germline V gene data show CDR1 as DFQATT and CDR2 as SNEGSKA (reference sequence). The CDR3 nucleotides are TGCAGTGCTAGTGGAATAGCGGGAGGGCCCTACGAGCAGTACTTC. Translating it yields CSASGIAGGPYEQYF.

The V call is TRBV7-2, the J call TRBJ1-2, with D perhaps TRBD1 (6 bases). Per the germline V gene, CDR1 is SGHTA and CDR2 is FQGNSA. V dropped 4 bases and J dropped 4 bases, with 10 bases sitting between them. This CDR3 is 13 amino acids long. CDR3 region: CASSSRGFYGYTF. The CDR3 coding sequence is TGTGCCAGCAGCTCCAGGGGTTTCTATGGCTACACCTTC.

In its sample, this clonotype was seen many times. The V call is TRBV20-1, the J call TRBJ2-1; D possibly corresponds to TRBD2 (5 bases). V lost 2 bases and J lost 8, with 13 bases in between. This CDR3 has 13 amino acids. CDR1 and CDR2 from the germline V gene are DFQATT and SNEGSKA (reference sequence). CDR3 sequence reads: CSARSQLGYEQFF. CDR3 nucleotide sequence: TGCAGTGCTAGATCTCAACTAGGTTATGAGCAGTTCTTC.

This clonotype has at least ten counts. V is TRBV15 and J is TRBJ2-1, with a possible D match to TRBD2 (6 bases). CDR1 is LNHNV, CDR2 YYDKDF, per germline (reference sequence). CDR3 length equals 13 residues. The CDR3 DNA follows: TGTGCAGCGCGGGACGTAACATACAATGAGCAGTTCTTC. Its protein product is CAARDVTYNEQFF.

This clonotype appeared once. Germline and junction disagree at one end, which may indicate a read error. The chain joins TRBV11-2 to TRBJ2-7; D is perhaps TRBD1 or TRBD2 (5 bases each). The CDR3 runs to 15 residues. Germline CDR1 and CDR2: SGHAT and FQNNGV. In DNA form, the CDR3 reads TGTGCCAGCAGCTTAGGCCCAGGGACCTTCTACAAGCAGTACTTC. Its translation is CASSLGPGTFYKQYF.

The chain uses TRBV7-9 and TRBJ2-3; D ambiguous. Trimming took 5 bases from V and 1 from J, leaving 13 bases between them. CDR1 is SEHNR, CDR2 FQNEAQ, per germline (reference sequence). This CDR3 is built from 15 residues. The CDR3 bases are TGTGCCAGCAGCCCGACCGGCACCGGCACAGATACGCAGTATTTT. Its protein is CASSPTGTGTDTQYF.

Ten or more counts support this clonotype. V gene TRBV6-5 combines with J gene TRBJ2-1; perhaps TRBD1 as D (5 bases). From germline, CDR1 is MNHEY and CDR2 SVGAGI. Trimming took 2 bases from V and 0 from J, leaving 17 bases between them. The CDR3 covers 18 residues. CDR3 nucleotide sequence: TGTGCCAGCAGTTACCTCCTCCCAGGCAGGGACTCCTACAATGAGCAGTTCTTC. Translating gives CASSYLLPGRDSYNEQFF.

This clonotype was seen only a few times. This chain joins TRBV20-1 and TRBJ2-7, with a weak D call TRBD2 (6 bases). In germline, CDR1 is DFQATT, CDR2 SNEGSKA (reference sequence). V dropped 1 base and J dropped 2 bases, with 12 bases sitting between them. The CDR3 sequence is 14 residues long. The CDR3, as DNA: TGCAGTGCTAGAGCGGGGCGGGAAGCCTACGAGCAGTACTTC. Translating it yields CSARAGREAYEQYF.

This clonotype was seen at least ten times. The chain recombines TRBV20-1 with TRBJ2-2, with D perhaps matching TRBD2 (5 bases). CDR3 length equals 12 residues. Germline CDR1 reads DFQATT; CDR2 reads SNEGSKA (reference sequence). The V gene lost 3 bases and the J gene lost 3 bases, with 5 bases spanning the gap. The CDR3: CSASGDTGELFF. CDR3 coding DNA: TGCAGTGCTAGCGGGGACACCGGGGAGCTGTTTTTT.

This chain connects TRBV3-1 to TRBJ1-2; D not certain. CDR1 is LGHDT and CDR2 is YNNKEL in the germline V gene (reference sequence). The CDR3 is 16 residues long. V gave up 0 bases and J gave up 2 bases, with 13 bases separating them. The CDR3 here is CASSQDRGRLNYGYTF. The CDR3 DNA is TGTGCCAGCAGCCAAGATCGCGGCAGACTAAACTATGGCTACACCTTC.

This clonotype turned up a few times. Here the CDR3 DNA reads TGTGCCAGCAGTCACCGGGACAGAGTACATGGCTACACCTTC. This translates into CASSHRDRVHGYTF. The rearrangement links TRBV6-5 to TRBJ1-2, with 7 bases identical to TRBD1. Losses at the gene ends were 5 bases for V and 6 bases for J; bases not matched to a gene: 9. CDR3 size: 14 residues. CDR1 MNHEY and CDR2 SVGAGI come from the germline V gene.

This clonotype was recorded many times. This sequence joins TRBV7-9 and TRBJ2-7; 7 bases are a match to TRBD2. Unmatched junction bases numbered 11, after V lost 10 bases and J lost 2 bases. Germline V gene lookup returns CDR1 SEHNR and CDR2 FQNEAQ (reference sequence). This CDR3 contains 14 residues. CDR3 protein: CATGPAGATYEQYF. As DNA, the CDR3 is TGTGCCACCGGGCCTGCGGGAGCCACCTACGAGCAGTACTTC.

This clonotype was observed many times. V usage is TRBV6-2 or TRBV6-3 and J usage is TRBJ2-7; no definite D call. Trimming took 7 bases from V and 2 from J, leaving 18 bases between them. CDR1 is MNHEY, CDR2 SVGEGT, per germline. CDR3 size: 15 residues. The CDR3 region is CASKVAPTPTYEQYF. In DNA, the CDR3 is TGTGCCAGCAAGGTCGCACCCACCCCAACCTACGAGCAGTACTTC.

Note on this clonotype: With a much larger clone just one base away, this may be a read error. This rearrangement joins TRBV2 to TRBJ2-7, with D possibly matching TRBD2 (5 bases). The CDR3 consists of 15 residues. Germline-derived CDR1 and CDR2 are SNHLY and FYNNEI. Here the CDR3 DNA reads TGTGCCAGCATAACCCAAAGTGGGAGTTCTTACGAGCACTACTTC. It translates to CASITQSGSSYEHYF.

The chain links TRBV11-2 to TRBJ2-6, with 9 bases matching TRBD1. The CDR3 is 19 amino acids. Germline CDR1 is SGHAT and CDR2 is FQNNGV. With 3 bases clipped from V and 2 bases from J, the junction kept 11 bases outside the gene matches. The CDR3 coding sequence is TGTGCCAGCAGCTTCCTACCGGGACAGGGCCCAGCTGGGGCCAACGTCCTGACTTTC. Residues: CASSFLPGQGPAGANVLTF.

This clonotype was observed many times. The genes are TRBV12-3 or TRBV12-4 and TRBJ2-3, with D tentatively TRBD2 (6 bases). The CDR3 is 15 residues long. Trimming shortened V by 2 bases and J by 7 bases, and 16 bases separated the two germline ends. CDR3 loop: CASSLTFASAHTQYF. Here the CDR3 DNA reads TGTGCCAGCAGTTTAACTTTCGCTAGCGCCCATACGCAGTATTTT.

This clonotype has more than one count but fewer than ten. This chain connects TRBV7-6 to TRBJ2-3, with 7 bases fitting TRBD2. J gave up 8 bases and V 7 bases, and 18 bases lay outside the gene matches. The CDR3 sequence is 16 residues long. The V gene's germline CDR1 is SGHVS and CDR2 FNYEAQ. The CDR3 DNA follows: TGTGCCAGCACCCCGGGAGGAGGCGCGCCCCGGCCTACGCAGTATTTT. It translates to CASTPGGGAPRPTQYF. Together with reference TRBV7-6 and TRBJ2-3, the CDR3 gives the full variable domain: GAGVSQSPRYKVTKRGQDVALRCDPISGHVSLYWYRQALGQGPEFLTYFNYEAQQDKSGLPNDRFSAERPEGSISTLTIQRTEQRDSAMYRCASTPGGGAPRPTQYFGPGTRLTVL.

This clonotype was seen more than once but under ten times. The chain couples TRBV2 to TRBJ2-7, with no clear D. V dropped 7 bases and J dropped 4 bases, with 8 bases sitting between them. The CDR3 totals 11 residues. The germline CDR1 and CDR2 sequences are SNHLY and FYNNEI. CDR3 nucleotides: TGTGCCAGCACGCCTAGTTACGAGCAGTACTTC. It yields the protein CASTPSYEQYF.

This clonotype is a singleton in its sample. The chain is built from TRBV2 and TRBJ1-2, with 10 bases matching TRBD1. The V gene end was trimmed by 1 base and the J gene end by 8 bases; junction bases not matched to a gene: 4. CDR1 and CDR2 (germline): SNHLY, FYNNEI. This CDR3 is 14 amino acids long. CDR3 DNA: TGTGCCAGCAGTGAAGTGGGACAGGGGTTCGGCTACACCTTC. It encodes CASSEVGQGFGYTF.

The sample holds many counts of this clonotype. The CDR3 spells CASSLEATDQETQYF. The DNA for the CDR3 is TGTGCCAGCAGCTTAGAGGCGACAGACCAAGAGACCCAGTACTTC. V is TRBV11-2 and J is TRBJ2-5; possible D gene TRBD1, 5 bases. Germline-derived CDR1 and CDR2 are SGHAT and FQNNGV. Trimming shortened V by 0 bases and J by 0 bases, and 8 bases separated the two germline ends. CDR3 length: 15 amino acids.

The V and J genes are TRBV11-2 and TRBJ2-1; D possibly corresponds to TRBD2 (6 bases). The CDR3 length is 15 residues. With 1 base removed from V and 3 bases from J, the gap between germline ends came to 10 bases. Germline V gene lookup returns CDR1 SGHAT and CDR2 FQNNGV. The CDR3 DNA follows: TGTGCCAGCAGCTTAGGGGGACTTAACTACAATGAGCAGTTCTTC. Residues: CASSLGGLNYNEQFF. Full variable domain (remainder filled in from reference TRBV11-2 and TRBJ2-1): EAGVAQSPRYKIIEKRQSVAFWCNPISGHATLYWYQQILGQGPKLLIQFQNNGVVDDSQLPKDRFSAERLKGVDSTLKIQPAKLEDSAVYLCASSLGGLNYNEQFFGPGTRLTVL.

This clonotype was recorded a few times. The V call is TRBV3-1, the J call TRBJ2-7, with D tentatively TRBD2 (6 bases). V was trimmed by 0 bases and J by 5 bases, leaving 14 bases between them. The germline CDR1 and CDR2 sequences are LGHDT and YNNKEL (reference sequence). The CDR3 extends over 15 amino acids. In DNA, the CDR3 is TGTGCCAGCAGCCAAGATCGCGGGATTTGGAACGAGCAGTACTTC. Its translation is CASSQDRGIWNEQYF.

This clonotype was detected ten times or more. The chain has TRBV12-3 or TRBV12-4 and TRBJ2-5; D call uncertain. Trimming left V 5 bases short and J 2 bases short, with 6 bases between. The length of the CDR3 is 12 residues. As DNA, the CDR3 is TGTGCCAGCAGTGGGCCTCAAGAGACCCAGTACTTC. Translating it yields CASSGPQETQYF.

This clonotype was seen ten or more times. This sequence joins TRBV24-1 and TRBJ2-3, with D perhaps given as TRBD1 or TRBD2 (5 bases each). V was pared by 1 base and J by 0 bases, with 7 bases between. CDR1 KGHDR and CDR2 SFDVKD come from the germline V gene. The CDR3 has 15 residues. CDR3 sequence: CATSDLWDSTDTQYF. CDR3 bases: TGTGCCACCAGTGATTTATGGGACAGCACAGATACGCAGTATTTT.

This clonotype was seen many times. The V and J genes are TRBV7-2 and TRBJ2-5; TRBD1 might be the D (6 bases). The CDR3 is 14 amino acids. The germline CDR1 and CDR2 sequences are SGHTA and FQGNSA. The V end was cut by 5 bases, the J end by 1 base, with 11 bases between. The CDR3 DNA sequence: TGTGCCAGCAGCCAGGGGACACCCCAAGAGACCCAGTACTTC. Its translation: CASSQGTPQETQYF.